Sequencing of this T cell receptor (beta chain) was carried out in a study of spatial heterogeneity in lung cancer. Individually, TCR cDNA molecules were each labelled with a unique molecular identifier. TCRdb independently ran MiXCR on the 5' RACE reads; one entry per CDR3 protein. The repertoire includes about 120,000 distinct CDR3 sequences, 10% to 15% of them detected once, and roughly 17% sits in the top ten. The CDR3 length is 13 residues. From germline, CDR1 is ENHRY and CDR2 SYGVKD. Trimming cost V 10 bases and J 2 bases, with 15 bases left between them. Documented time point: blood at routine non-recurrence follow-up after resection. The authors sequenced whole RNA from tumor, nontumor lung or frozen PBMC without sorting.

This TCR was recovered from a male donor with early-stage non-small cell lung cancer. The sequences come from PBMCs, collected at follow-up. The chain uses TRBV10-3 and TRBJ2-7; D gene unclear. DNA for the CDR3: TGTGCCACAGCTCCCCTCAGAACCTACGAGCAGTACTTC. This sequence encodes CATAPLRTYEQYF.